Each of the 12 T cell receptor beta chains below was sequenced from the same sample in a study of T-cell reconstitution after alpha-beta-depleted transplantation in children. Unique molecular identifiers were built into the TCRbeta library. TCRdb re-derived calls from the PCR reads in MiXCR, one entry per CDR3 protein. Of about 74,000 distinct CDR3 sequences in the sample, 14% were seen once. Sequenced material: PBMCs, mostly from graft donor cells, taken 180 days after TCRalphabeta/CD19-depleted stem cell transplant. The source of these receptors is a male patient aged 2-10 years who had a stem cell transplant for acute lymphoblastic leukemia, so the T cells may come from the graft donor.

This clonotype has a handful of counts. The genes are TRBV20-1 and TRBJ1-2; maybe TRBD1 (5 bases). The ends were cut back, 3 bases at V and 2 bases at J, with 10 bases in the middle. The CDR3 consists of 13 residues. CDR1 and CDR2 (germline): DFQATT, SNEGSKA (reference sequence). The DNA for the CDR3 is TGCAGTGCTAGTAAGGGGTCCAACTATGGCTACACCTTC. Translation: CSASKGSNYGYTF.

The sample holds many counts of this clonotype. The J gene is TRBJ2-1, the V gene TRBV5-1; D remains unclear. The germline V gene encodes CDR1 SGHRS and CDR2 YFSETQ. The CDR3 is 12 amino acids. V lost 0 bases, J lost 8 bases, and 6 bases lay in between. CDR3 sequence (DNA): TGCGCCAGCAGCTTGGTTTTGGATGAGCAGTTCTTC. Encoded protein: CASSLVLDEQFF.

This clonotype was found a few times. The CDR3 loop is CSAPKTGKGREQYF. The CDR3 DNA is TGCAGTGCTCCCAAGACTGGGAAAGGTCGGGAGCAGTACTTC. This chain uses TRBV20-1 with TRBJ2-7; no definite D call. Germline V gene sequence: CDR1 DFQATT, CDR2 SNEGSKA (reference sequence). Trimming removed 5 bases from V and 7 bases from J, with 21 bases in between. This CDR3 is built from 14 residues.

This clonotype was observed at least ten times. This rearrangement joins TRBV27 to TRBJ1-2; possible D gene TRBD1, 5 bases. CDR3 length equals 16 residues. Germline V gene lookup returns CDR1 MNHEY and CDR2 SMNVEV (reference sequence). Trimming stripped 3 bases from V and 4 bases from J, with 18 bases between. The chain's CDR3 is CASSFSTGERSYGYTF. CDR3 DNA: TGTGCCAGCAGTTTTTCGACGGGGGAACGGAGCTATGGCTACACCTTC.

This clonotype was counted a few times. The rearrangement uses TRBV4-2 and TRBJ2-3, with no clear D. V shed 0 bases and J shed 5 bases, with 3 bases lying between them. Germline V gives CDR1 LGHNA, CDR2 YNFKEQ. The CDR3 is 12 amino acids. CDR3 sequence: CASSQELDTQYF. For the CDR3, the DNA is TGTGCCAGCAGCCAAGAACTAGATACGCAGTATTTT.

The CDR3, as DNA: TGTGCCAGCAGCGTAGAGCCCCGGGGCTCTAACTATGGCTACACCTTC. This translates into CASSVEPRGSNYGYTF. The rearrangement links TRBV9 to TRBJ1-2; D is possibly TRBD1 (5 bases). Trimming stripped 0 bases from V and 0 bases from J, with 12 bases between. The germline CDR1 and CDR2 sequences are SGDLS and YYNGEE. The CDR3 covers 16 residues.

The table lists this clonotype with a few counts. J is TRBJ2-5 and V is TRBV27, with D possibly being TRBD2 (7 bases). Per the germline V gene, CDR1 is MNHEY and CDR2 is SMNVEV (reference sequence). Trimming stripped 2 bases from V and 4 bases from J, with 11 bases between. The CDR3 contains 14 residues. The CDR3 region is CASSLSGTLETQYF. CDR3 nucleotides: TGTGCCAGCAGTTTAAGCGGGACATTAGAGACCCAGTACTTC.

This clonotype was found a few times. The chain carries TRBV20-1 and TRBJ2-1; D unclear. Trimming took off 0 bases at V and 8 bases at J, with 5 bases between the two ends. In germline, CDR1 is DFQATT, CDR2 SNEGSKA (reference sequence). The CDR3 contains 11 residues. The CDR3 DNA is TGCAGTGCTAGAGATCTGTATGAGCAGTTCTTC. It yields the protein CSARDLYEQFF.

This clonotype was counted only a few times. V is TRBV20-1 and J is TRBJ2-3; tentative D call: TRBD2 (5 bases). V lost 0 bases, J lost 9 bases, and 13 bases lay in between. The CDR3 totals 13 residues. Germline V gives CDR1 DFQATT, CDR2 SNEGSKA (reference sequence). As DNA, the CDR3 is TGCAGTGCTAGAGATCGGTCGGGGAGAACGCAGTATTTT. The encoded protein is CSARDRSGRTQYF.

This clonotype was detected many times. The chain employs TRBV5-1 and TRBJ1-4; D gene unclear. CDR1 SGHRS and CDR2 YFSETQ come from the germline V gene. V dropped 7 bases and J dropped 0 bases, with 10 bases sitting between them. The CDR3 is 14 residues long. The CDR3 loop reads CASAHIATNEKLFF. CDR3 coding DNA: TGCGCCAGCGCCCACATCGCAACTAATGAAAAACTGTTTTTT.

This clonotype was observed a few times. This chain connects TRBV27 to TRBJ1-5; D not certain. Germline CDR1 is MNHEY and CDR2 is SMNVEV (reference sequence). Deletions cut 3 bases from V and 0 bases from J, with 6 bases between. This CDR3 has 14 amino acids. The CDR3, as DNA: TGTGCCAGCAGTTTGCGGGTTAGCAATCAGCCCCAGCATTTT. This sequence encodes CASSLRVSNQPQHF.

At least ten counts were recorded for this clonotype. The chain employs TRBV15 and TRBJ2-4, with a possible D match to TRBD2 (6 bases). CDR3 length: 16 amino acids. Germline V lookup: CDR1 LNHNV, CDR2 YYDKDF (reference sequence). V shed 2 bases and J shed 1 base, with 12 bases lying between them. The CDR3 DNA sequence: TGTGCCACCAGCAGACTGGGGACTGACGCCAAAAACATTCAGTACTTC. Residues: CATSRLGTDAKNIQYF. Full variable domain (missing parts from reference TRBV15 and TRBJ2-4): DAMVIQNPRYQVTQFGKPVTLSCSQTLNHNVMYWYQQKSSQAPKLLFHYYDKDFNNEADTPDNFQSRRPNTSFCFLDIRSPGLGDTAMYLCATSRLGTDAKNIQYFGAGTRLSVL.